This T cell receptor (beta chain) was sequenced during a study of blood T cell repertoires in COVID-19. Study summary: The origin of the acute and convalescent COVID-19 samples was the United States, Italy and Spain. From T cells, B-cell-depleted T cells, or PBMCs came the material, which was cDNA or gDNA.

In the original analysis: Amplifying reference gene primers gave estimates of nucleated cell counts. Clones were read by immunoSEQ multiplex PCR, and TCRdb kept only the in-frame ones, dropping some. V and J calls and clone size follow that table, whereas D and trimming were derived from the DNA. The sample contains around 130,000 clones, just under 90% of which appear only once. This CDR3 is 16 amino acids long. Germline V gives CDR1 SGHAT, CDR2 FQNNGV. Losses at the gene ends were 5 bases for V and 6 bases for J; bases not matched to a gene: 10. The V gene is TRBV11-2, the J gene TRBJ1-6, with TRBD1 matching over 7 bases. Material: peripheral blood. The receptor comes from a woman of 80 years or more with acute or convalescent COVID-19. The CDR3 reads CASSPETGRANSPLHF. DNA of the CDR3: TGTGCCAGCAGCCCAGAGACAGGGCGCGCTAATTCACCCCTCCACTTT. Looking up the rest from reference TRBV11-2 and TRBJ1-6 gives the full variable domain: EAGVAQSPRYKIIEKRQSVAFWCNPISGHATLYWYQQILGQGPKLLIQFQNNGVVDDSQLPKDRFSAERLKGVDSTLKIQPAKLEDSAVYLCASSPETGRANSPLHFGNGTRLTVT.